This record looks at one T cell receptor beta chain sequence and its context. The antigen is not known. This specimen belongs to a study of shared clonotypes between healthy human individuals. On the study more broadly: The study used three CD4 naive, three CD4 memory, two CD8 naive and one CD8 memory plate per donor.

Study results and caveats: Large depth notwithstanding, sorted-subset sequencing proved incomplete by rarefaction. Memory subsets generally showed lower estimated richness than naive subsets.

CDR3 length: 13 residues. Germline CDR1 MNHNS, CDR2 SASEGT. V was shortened by 5 bases and J by 6 bases, with 10 bases between the two germline ends. In the naive CD8 group, cells lacked CD45RO and were positively selected for CCR7, so terminally differentiated effector memory CD45RA+ cells were left out. Assay execution proceeded at the deep level. Using immunoSEQ multiplex PCR, the repertoire was profiled, and TCRdb retains in-frame clones only, with some absent. The sample consists of about 2.1 million clones, around 93% of them appearing once. The sequence was collected from a man aged 18 to 30 in good health. Some clones in this sample may be carry-over from other donors' samples. V gene TRBV6-1 combines with J gene TRBJ2-2; D remains unclear. The sequenced sample consisted of naive CD8+ T cells from PBMCs. The CDR3: CASSSLFPGELFF. The CDR3 bases are TGTGCCAGCAGTTCCCTTTTCCCCGGGGAGCTGTTTTTT.